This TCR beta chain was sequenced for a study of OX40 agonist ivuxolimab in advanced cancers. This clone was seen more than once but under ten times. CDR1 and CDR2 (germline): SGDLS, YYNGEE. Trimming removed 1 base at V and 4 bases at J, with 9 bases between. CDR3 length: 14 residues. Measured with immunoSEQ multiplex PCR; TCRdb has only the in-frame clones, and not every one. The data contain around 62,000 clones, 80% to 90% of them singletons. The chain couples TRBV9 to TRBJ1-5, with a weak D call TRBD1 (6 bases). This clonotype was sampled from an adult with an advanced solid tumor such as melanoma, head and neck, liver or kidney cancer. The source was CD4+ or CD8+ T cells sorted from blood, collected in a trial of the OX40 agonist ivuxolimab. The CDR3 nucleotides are TGTGCCAGCAGCGTATTGGACAGTAATCAGCCCCAGCATTTT. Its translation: CASSVLDSNQPQHF.